The 13 T cell receptor beta chains listed next were all sequenced from one sample in a study of blood T cells in healthy people across ages. A sample-barcoded 5' primer and a J-beta primer mix were used in a second PCR of roughly 6 to 12 cycles. MiXCR was run by TCRdb on the 5' RACE reads, yielding one entry per CDR3 protein. The sample carries over 1,500,000 distinct CDR3 sequences, just under 50% recorded once. Sample: blood. These receptors all come from a woman in her 40s in good health.

In its sample, this clonotype was seen a few times. V is TRBV6-1 and J is TRBJ2-7; 13 bases agree with TRBD2. After removal of 4 bases from V and 4 bases from J, the junction contained 7 bases not matched to a gene. The CDR3 is 16 amino acids. CDR1 MNHNS and CDR2 SASEGT come from the germline V gene. CDR3 DNA: TGTGCCAGCAGTGGTGGGACTAGCGGGGCTTCGTACGAGCAGTACTTC. The encoded protein is CASSGGTSGASYEQYF.

The rearrangement joins TRBV20-1 to TRBJ1-3, with D hard to call. The CDR3 runs 12 residues. Germline V gene data show CDR1 as DFQATT and CDR2 as SNEGSKA (reference sequence). Between the trimmed V and J ends, which lost 3 bases and 4 bases, there was a span of 7 bases. The CDR3 DNA follows: TGCAGTGCTAGTTTTGTGGGAAACACCATATATTTT. Amino acid sequence: CSASFVGNTIYF.

This clonotype was picked up a small number of times. The chain uses TRBV20-1 and TRBJ1-2, with D hard to call. V lost 0 bases, J lost 8 bases, and 13 bases lay in between. Germline CDR1 is DFQATT and CDR2 is SNEGSKA (reference sequence). The CDR3 totals 13 residues. CDR3 nucleotide sequence: TGCAGTGCTAGAGATATGGCGACTAAAGGCTACACCTTC. This encodes CSARDMATKGYTF.

The table lists this clonotype with a few counts. The rearrangement joins TRBV5-8 to TRBJ2-5; maybe TRBD2 (6 bases). In germline, CDR1 is SGHTS, CDR2 YDEGEE. The V gene lost 1 base and the J gene lost 5 bases, with 15 bases spanning the gap. There are 15 residues in the CDR3. The CDR3: CASSLNGRTGETQYF. The CDR3 nucleotides are TGTGCCAGCAGCTTGAATGGGAGGACGGGGGAGACCCAGTACTTC.

V gene TRBV27 combines with J gene TRBJ2-7, with a weak D call TRBD1 (5 bases). This CDR3 is built from 14 residues. V gave up 4 bases and J gave up 3 bases, with 13 bases separating them. Germline CDR1 and CDR2: MNHEY and SMNVEV (reference sequence). Here the CDR3 reads CASSSIGQYYEQYF. The CDR3 DNA reads as TGTGCCAGCAGTTCCATCGGACAATACTACGAGCAGTACTTC.

The gene calls are TRBV15 and TRBJ1-2; 7 nucleotides match TRBD1. There are 15 residues in the CDR3. Looked up from germline, CDR1 is LNHNV and CDR2 is YYDKDF (reference sequence). With V trimmed by 2 bases and J by 5 bases, 8 bases remained unmatched. CDR3 DNA sequence: TGTGCCACCAGCAGAAAAGGGACAGCCCATTATGGCTACACCTTC. Translating it yields CATSRKGTAHYGYTF.

This clonotype was found a few times. This chain joins TRBV2 and TRBJ2-5, with a tentative D call TRBD2 (5 bases). This CDR3 contains 14 residues. The germline V gene encodes CDR1 SNHLY and CDR2 FYNNEI. Trimming shortened V by 7 bases and J by 4 bases, and 16 bases separated the two germline ends. The CDR3 DNA is TGTGCCAGCATGGTGGGGAACCGGGGAGAGACCCAGTACTTC. It codes for CASMVGNRGETQYF.

In this sample, this clonotype turned up a few times. This chain uses TRBV6-5 with TRBJ2-3; TRBD1 or TRBD2 may be the D gene (5 bases each). The germline CDR1 and CDR2 sequences are MNHEY and SVGAGI. This CDR3 is built from 18 residues. V was clipped by 0 bases and J by 2 bases, with 18 bases between them. CDR3 region: CASSYSSGTGKYTDTQYF. The CDR3, as DNA: TGTGCCAGCAGTTACTCTTCCGGGACGGGGAAATACACAGATACGCAGTATTTT.

The chain uses TRBV6-5 and TRBJ2-5, with 9 bases lining up with TRBD1. This CDR3 has 15 amino acids. Germline CDR1 reads MNHEY; CDR2 reads SVGAGI. Unmatched junction bases numbered 5, after V lost 2 bases and J lost 4 bases. The CDR3 spells CASSYGTGMIETQYF. CDR3 nucleotide sequence: TGTGCCAGCAGTTACGGGACAGGGATGATAGAGACCCAGTACTTC.

This chain uses TRBV28 with TRBJ1-1, with a weak D call TRBD1 (6 bases). Germline V gene lookup returns CDR1 MDHEN and CDR2 SYDVKM. The CDR3 is 15 residues long. Trimming shortened V by 3 bases and J by 6 bases, and 17 bases separated the two germline ends. This CDR3 reads CASSFWRGGPSEAFF. CDR3 sequence (DNA): TGTGCCAGCAGTTTTTGGCGCGGGGGGCCTTCTGAAGCTTTCTTT.

The rearrangement uses TRBV27 and TRBJ2-1, with 10 nucleotides matching TRBD1. Per germline, CDR1 MNHEY and CDR2 SMNVEV (reference sequence). The J segment lost 10 bases and the V segment lost 8 bases, leaving 8 bases of the junction unmatched. The CDR3 length is 13 residues. CDR3 DNA: TGTGCCAGCGGGGACAGGGGATCCGCCGAGCAGTTCTTC. It codes for CASGDRGSAEQFF.

This CDR3 is CASSFSASGGAYNEQFF. DNA of the CDR3: TGTGCCAGCAGCTTCTCGGCTAGCGGGGGGGCCTACAATGAGCAGTTCTTC. This sequence joins TRBV7-2 and TRBJ2-1; 12 bases match TRBD2. Germline V gives CDR1 SGHTA, CDR2 FQGNSA. V shed 3 bases, J shed 2 bases, and the junction held 5 bases outside the gene matches. The CDR3 is 17 residues long.

This clonotype has only a few counts. The chain links TRBV28 to TRBJ2-3, with 10 positions matching TRBD2. Germline CDR1 reads MDHEN; CDR2 reads SYDVKM. The CDR3 runs to 14 residues. The V gene end was trimmed by 8 bases and the J gene end by 4 bases; junction bases not matched to a gene: 6. The CDR3 loop reads CASVAGGLSDTQYF. In nucleotides, the CDR3 is TGTGCCAGCGTAGCGGGGGGACTCTCAGATACGCAGTATTTT.